This T cell receptor (beta chain) appears in the sequencing data of a study of graft-versus-host responses after intestinal transplantation. Germline assignment: CDR1 KGHSH and CDR2 LQKENI. This CDR3 comprises 14 residues. Trimming took off 3 bases at V and 5 bases at J, with 11 bases between the two ends. Method: immunoSEQ multiplex PCR; TCRdb's copy keeps in-frame clones and lacks some. The sample records some 96,000 clones, around 90% being singletons. The source was PBMCs, collected roughly 68 weeks after intestinal transplant. The chain combines TRBV18 with TRBJ2-1; unclear D gene. This TCR was recovered from a human patient who received an intestinal transplant, so some T cells may come from the graft donor. The CDR3 DNA sequence: TGTGCCAGCTCACCCGACCGGTCTAACAATGAGCAGTTCTTC. Its translation is CASSPDRSNNEQFF.